The 7 T cell receptor beta chains listed next were all sequenced from one sample in a study of T cell clusters in autoimmune cytopenias. TRB rearrangements were amplified by touch-down multiplex PCR with mixed TRB-A/B primers. TCRdb reprocessed the multiplex PCR reads, keeping one entry per CDR3 protein, no DNA. The listing contains roughly 4,000 distinct CDR3 sequences. Each sample's input was 200 to 300 ng genomic DNA, approximately 37,500 genome equivalents. The sample was also reused in another study, on T cell repertoires in aging, cancer and after chemotherapy.

The sequenced material came from peripheral blood. All receptors come from a human donor in good health.

V gene TRBV4-1 combines with J gene TRBJ2-1; the D gene TCRdb calls, TRBD2, cannot be checked with no DNA. Per the germline V gene, CDR1 is MGHRA and CDR2 is YSYEKL. This CDR3 has 15 amino acids. The chain's CDR3 is CASSQDAAGGREQFF.

This clonotype is labeled medium-sized based on frequency. The chain employs TRBV18 and TRBJ2-1; TCRdb lists TRBD1, though no DNA is available to test this call. Germline loops: CDR1 KGHSH, CDR2 LQKENI. The length of the CDR3 is 18 residues. CDR3 region: CASSPLGQTTLINNEQFF.

This sequence joins TRBV5-4 and TRBJ1-2; TCRdb's D call, TRBD1, is unchecked because there is no DNA. Per germline, CDR1 SGHNT and CDR2 YYREEE (reference sequence). The CDR3 runs to 15 residues. This CDR3 is CASSLAGQGIRGYTF.

This clonotype is medium-sized (0.01 to 0.1%) by frequency. This chain uses TRBV24-1 with TRBJ2-3; the TCRdb D gene call, TRBD1, has no DNA to confirm it. Per the germline V gene, CDR1 is KGHDR and CDR2 is SFDVKD. CDR3 length: 12 amino acids. The CDR3 protein is CATSGGTDTQYF.

Considering frequency, this clonotype is medium-sized. The chain has TRBV29-1 and TRBJ1-2; TCRdb's D call of TRBD1 is untestable without DNA. This CDR3 has 13 amino acids. Germline values: CDR1 SQVTM, CDR2 ANQGSEA. CDR3 region: CSPPEYRSYGYTF.

V and J are TRBV20-1 and TRBJ2-1; TCRdb's D call, TRBD2, is unchecked because there is no DNA. CDR3 size: 19 residues. Germline lookup yields CDR1 DFQATT and CDR2 SNEGSKA (reference sequence). CDR3 residues: CSAREPWSAGGGSYNEQFF.

The chain couples TRBV7-9 to TRBJ2-3; TCRdb designates TRBD2, a call that cannot be tested without DNA. CDR3 length: 17 amino acids. CDR1 SEHNR and CDR2 FQNEAQ come from the germline V gene (reference sequence). CDR3: CASSLGSLAGMTDTQYF.